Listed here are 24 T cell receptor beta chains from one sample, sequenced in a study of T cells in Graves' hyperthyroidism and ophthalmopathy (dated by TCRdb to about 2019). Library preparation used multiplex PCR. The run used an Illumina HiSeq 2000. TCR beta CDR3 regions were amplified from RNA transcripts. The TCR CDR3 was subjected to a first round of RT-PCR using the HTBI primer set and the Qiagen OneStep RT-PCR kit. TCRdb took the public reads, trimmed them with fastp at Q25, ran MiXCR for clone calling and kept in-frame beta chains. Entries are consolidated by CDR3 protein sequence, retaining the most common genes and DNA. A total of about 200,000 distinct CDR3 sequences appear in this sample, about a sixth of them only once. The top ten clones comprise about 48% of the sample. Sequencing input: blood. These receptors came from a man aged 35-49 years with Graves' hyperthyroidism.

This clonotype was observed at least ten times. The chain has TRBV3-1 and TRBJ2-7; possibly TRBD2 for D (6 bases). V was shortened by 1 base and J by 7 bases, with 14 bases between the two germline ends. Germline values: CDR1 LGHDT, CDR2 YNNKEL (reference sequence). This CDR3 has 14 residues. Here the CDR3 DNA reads TGTGCCAGCAGCCAAGGCTCGGGGGAAGGGGAGCAGTACTTC. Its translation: CASSQGSGEGEQYF.

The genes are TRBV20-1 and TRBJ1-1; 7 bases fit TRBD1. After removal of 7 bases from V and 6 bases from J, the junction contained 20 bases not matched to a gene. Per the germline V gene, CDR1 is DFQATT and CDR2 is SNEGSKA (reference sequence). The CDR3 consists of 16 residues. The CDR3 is CSVTGPRRGGWAEAFF. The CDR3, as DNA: TGCAGTGTCACCGGGCCCCGCAGGGGGGGTTGGGCTGAAGCTTTCTTT.

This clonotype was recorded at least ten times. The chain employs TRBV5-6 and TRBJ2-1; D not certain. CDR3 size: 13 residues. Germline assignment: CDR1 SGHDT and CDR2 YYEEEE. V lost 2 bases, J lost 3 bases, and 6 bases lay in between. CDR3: CASSFNIYNEQFF. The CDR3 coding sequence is TGTGCCAGCAGCTTCAACATCTACAATGAGCAGTTCTTC. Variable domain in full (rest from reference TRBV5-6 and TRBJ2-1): DAGVTQSPTHLIKTRGQQVTLRCSPKSGHDTVSWYQQALGQGPQFIFQYYEEEERQRGNFPDRFSGHQFPNYSSELNVNALLLGDSALYLCASSFNIYNEQFFGPGTRLTVL.

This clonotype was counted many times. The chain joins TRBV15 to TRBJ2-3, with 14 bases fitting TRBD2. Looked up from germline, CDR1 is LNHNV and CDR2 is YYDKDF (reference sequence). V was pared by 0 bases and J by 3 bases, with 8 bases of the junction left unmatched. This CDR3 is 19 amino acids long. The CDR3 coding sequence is TGTGCCACCAGCAGAGATGGTGGACTAGCGGGGGGAGGTACAGATACGCAGTATTTT. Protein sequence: CATSRDGGLAGGGTDTQYF.

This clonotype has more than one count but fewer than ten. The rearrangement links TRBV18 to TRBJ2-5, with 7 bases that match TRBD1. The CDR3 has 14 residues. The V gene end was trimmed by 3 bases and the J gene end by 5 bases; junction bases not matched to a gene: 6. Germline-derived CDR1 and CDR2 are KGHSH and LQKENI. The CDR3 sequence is CASSPGTDGETQYF. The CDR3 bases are TGTGCCAGCTCACCGGGGACAGATGGGGAGACCCAGTACTTC. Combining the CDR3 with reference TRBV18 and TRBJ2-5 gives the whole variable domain NAGVMQNPRHLVRRRGQEARLRCSPMKGHSHVYWYRQLPEEGLKFMVYLQKENIIDESGMPKERFSAEFPKEGPSILRIQQVVRGDSAAYFCASSPGTDGETQYFGPGTRLLVL.

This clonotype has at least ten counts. The CDR3 bases are TGTGCCAGCAGTTCCGCGGGGGGGACCCAGTACTTC. It specifies CASSSAGGTQYF. The chain couples TRBV12-3 or TRBV12-4 to TRBJ2-5, with 8 nucleotides matching TRBD2. Germline trimming cut 4 bases from V and 7 bases from J; bases unmatched to any gene: 2. This CDR3 has 12 amino acids.

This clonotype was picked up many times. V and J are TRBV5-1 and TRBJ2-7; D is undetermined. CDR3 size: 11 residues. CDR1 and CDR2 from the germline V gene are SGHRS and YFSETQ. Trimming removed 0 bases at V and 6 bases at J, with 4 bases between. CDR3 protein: CASSLGPEQYF. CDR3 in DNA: TGCGCCAGCAGCTTGGGTCCCGAGCAGTACTTC.

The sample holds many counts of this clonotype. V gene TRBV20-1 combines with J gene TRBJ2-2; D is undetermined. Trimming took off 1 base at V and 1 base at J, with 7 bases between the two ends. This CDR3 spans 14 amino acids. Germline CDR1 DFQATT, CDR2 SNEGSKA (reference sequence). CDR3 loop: CSARGPLNTGELFF. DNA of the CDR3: TGCAGTGCTAGAGGTCCCCTGAACACCGGGGAGCTGTTTTTT.

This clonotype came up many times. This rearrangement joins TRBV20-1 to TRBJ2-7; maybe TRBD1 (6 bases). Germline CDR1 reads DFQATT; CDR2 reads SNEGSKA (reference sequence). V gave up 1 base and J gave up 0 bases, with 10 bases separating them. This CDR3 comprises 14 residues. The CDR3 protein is CSARVGGASYEQYF. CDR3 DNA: TGCAGTGCTAGAGTAGGGGGTGCCTCCTACGAGCAGTACTTC.

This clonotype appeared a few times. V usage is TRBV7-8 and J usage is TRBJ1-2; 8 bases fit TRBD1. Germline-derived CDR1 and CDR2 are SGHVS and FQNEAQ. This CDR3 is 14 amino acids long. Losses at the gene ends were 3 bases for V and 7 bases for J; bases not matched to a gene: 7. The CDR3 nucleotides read TGTGCCAGCAGCTTTAACAGGGGGAGGGGTGGCTACACCTTC. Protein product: CASSFNRGRGGYTF.

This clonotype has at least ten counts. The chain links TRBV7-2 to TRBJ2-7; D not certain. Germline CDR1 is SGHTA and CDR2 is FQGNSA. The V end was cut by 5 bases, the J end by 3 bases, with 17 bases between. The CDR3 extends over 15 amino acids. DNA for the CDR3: TGTGCCAGCAGCCAAGAGTGGGGTCGGAACTACGAGCAGTACTTC. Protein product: CASSQEWGRNYEQYF.

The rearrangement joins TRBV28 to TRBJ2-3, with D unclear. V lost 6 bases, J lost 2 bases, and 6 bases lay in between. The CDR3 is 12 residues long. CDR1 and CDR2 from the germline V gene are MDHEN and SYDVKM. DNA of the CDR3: TGTGCCAGCAGGGCGGTCACAGATACGCAGTATTTT. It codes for CASRAVTDTQYF.

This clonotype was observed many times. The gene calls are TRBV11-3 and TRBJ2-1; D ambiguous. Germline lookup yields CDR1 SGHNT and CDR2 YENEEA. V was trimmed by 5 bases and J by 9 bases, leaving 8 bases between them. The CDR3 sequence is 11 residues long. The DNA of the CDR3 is TGTGCCAGCAGCCAATACTCTGAGCAGTTCTTC. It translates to CASSQYSEQFF.

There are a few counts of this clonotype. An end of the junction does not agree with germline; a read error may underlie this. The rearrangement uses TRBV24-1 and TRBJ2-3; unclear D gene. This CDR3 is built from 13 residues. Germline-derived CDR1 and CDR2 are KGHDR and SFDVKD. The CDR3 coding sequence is TGTGCCACCAGTGATGCAGGCATGGGTACGGAGTATTTT. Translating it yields CATSDAGMGTEYF.

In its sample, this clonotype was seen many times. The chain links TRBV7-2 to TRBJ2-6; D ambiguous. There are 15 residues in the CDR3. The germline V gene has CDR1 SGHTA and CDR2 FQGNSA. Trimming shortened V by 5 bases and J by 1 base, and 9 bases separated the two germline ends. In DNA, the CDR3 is TGTGCCAGCAGCCGACCCGAGTCTGGGGCCAACGTCCTGACTTTC. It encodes CASSRPESGANVLTF.

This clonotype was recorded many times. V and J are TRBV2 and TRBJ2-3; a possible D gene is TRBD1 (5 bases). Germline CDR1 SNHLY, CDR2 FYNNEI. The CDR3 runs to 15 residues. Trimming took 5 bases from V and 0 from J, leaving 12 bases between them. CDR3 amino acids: CASSQDTISTDTQYF. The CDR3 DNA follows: TGTGCCAGCAGTCAGGACACAATCAGCACAGATACGCAGTATTTT.

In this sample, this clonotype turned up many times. The chain's CDR3 is CASSWREDQPQHF. CDR3 nucleotides: TGTGCCAGCAGTTGGCGGGAAGATCAGCCCCAGCATTTT. V and J are TRBV28 and TRBJ1-5; no firm D call. The CDR3 runs 13 residues. Germline V gene data show CDR1 as MDHEN and CDR2 as SYDVKM. V lost 4 bases, J lost 5 bases, and 9 bases lay in between.

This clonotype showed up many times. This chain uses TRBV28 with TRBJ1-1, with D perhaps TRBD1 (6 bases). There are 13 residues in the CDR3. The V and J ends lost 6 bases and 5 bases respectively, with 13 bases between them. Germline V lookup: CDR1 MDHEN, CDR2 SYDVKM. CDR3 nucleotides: TGTGCCAGCAGATACCAGGGGAGAACTGAAGCTTTCTTT. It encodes CASRYQGRTEAFF.

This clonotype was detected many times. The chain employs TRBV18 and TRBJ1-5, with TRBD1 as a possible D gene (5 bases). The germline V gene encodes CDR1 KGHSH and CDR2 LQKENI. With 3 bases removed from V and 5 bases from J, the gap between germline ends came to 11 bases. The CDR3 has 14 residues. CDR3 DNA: TGTGCCAGCTCACCGGGAAGGGGAGATCAGCCCCAGCATTTT. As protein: CASSPGRGDQPQHF.

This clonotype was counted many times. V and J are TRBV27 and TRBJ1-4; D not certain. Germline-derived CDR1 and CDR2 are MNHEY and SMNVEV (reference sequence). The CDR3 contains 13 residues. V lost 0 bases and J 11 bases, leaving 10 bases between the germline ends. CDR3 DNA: TGTGCCAGCAGTTTATCCCTGAAGGGTAAACTGTTTTTT. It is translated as CASSLSLKGKLFF. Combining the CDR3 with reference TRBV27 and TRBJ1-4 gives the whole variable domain EAQVTQNPRYLITVTGKKLTVTCSQNMNHEYMSWYRQDPGLGLRQIYYSMNVEVTDKGDVPEGYKVSRKEKRNFPLILESPSPNQTSLYFCASSLSLKGKLFFGSGTQLSVL.

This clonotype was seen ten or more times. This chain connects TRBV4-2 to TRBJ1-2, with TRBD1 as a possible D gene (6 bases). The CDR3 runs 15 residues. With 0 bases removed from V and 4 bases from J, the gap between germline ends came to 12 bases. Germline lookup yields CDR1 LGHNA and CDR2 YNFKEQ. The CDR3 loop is CASSQDRSGAYGYTF. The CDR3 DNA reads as TGTGCCAGCAGCCAAGATAGGTCGGGGGCCTATGGCTACACCTTC.

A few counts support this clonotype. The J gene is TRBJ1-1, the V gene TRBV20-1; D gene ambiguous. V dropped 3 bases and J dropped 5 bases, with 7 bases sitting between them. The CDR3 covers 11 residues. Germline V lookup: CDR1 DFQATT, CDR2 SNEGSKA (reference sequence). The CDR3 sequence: CSASSGTEAFF. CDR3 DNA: TGCAGTGCTAGTTCGGGGACTGAAGCTTTCTTT.

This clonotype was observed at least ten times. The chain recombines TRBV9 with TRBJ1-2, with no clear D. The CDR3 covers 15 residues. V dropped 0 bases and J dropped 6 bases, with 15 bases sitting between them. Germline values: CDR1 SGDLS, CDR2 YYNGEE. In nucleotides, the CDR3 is TGTGCCAGCAGCGTAGTTCAGCAGGCCGAAGATGGCTACACCTTC. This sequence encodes CASSVVQQAEDGYTF. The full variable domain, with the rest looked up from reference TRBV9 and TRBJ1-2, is DSGVTQTPKHLITATGQRVTLRCSPRSGDLSVYWYQQSLDQGLQFLIQYYNGEERAKGNILERFSAQQFPDLHSELNLSSLELGDSALYFCASSVVQQAEDGYTFGSGTRLTVV.

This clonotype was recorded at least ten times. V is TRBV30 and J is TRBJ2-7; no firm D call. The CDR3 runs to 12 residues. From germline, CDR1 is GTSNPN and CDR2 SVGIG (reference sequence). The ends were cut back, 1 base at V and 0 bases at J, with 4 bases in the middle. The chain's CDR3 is CAWSARSYEQYF. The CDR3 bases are TGTGCCTGGAGTGCACGCTCCTACGAGCAGTACTTC.